This T cell receptor (beta chain) was profiled in a study of neoadjuvant anti-PD-1 for oral cavity cancer (dated by TCRdb to the early 2020s). With respect to the entire study: Three to four biweekly doses of nivolumab at 3 mg/kg were mostly administered to patients before curative-intent surgical resection. Patients without progression received a fourth nivolumab dose around day 43 and underwent definitive surgical resection on days 50-56. Under RECIST 1.1, a patient counted as a responder if showing complete response, partial response or stable disease, and as a non-responder if showing progression. There were 12 patients in the parent correlative cohort, and the response rate was less than 40%. Summary of the overall study and its limitations: Larger post-treatment sizes of preexisting intratumoral clones correlated with greater tumor shrinkage, suggesting expansion of preexisting clones contributed to response. TCR analyses included only a few patients per response group, and the authors called for larger cohorts for validation. Higher pretreatment blood Treg/Th17 ratios correlated with higher pretreatment blood TCRbeta clonality and lower post-treatment tumor TCRbeta clonality.

Survey sequencing of tumors used two replicates per sample, and the tumor libraries mostly started from approximately 4.8 ug of input genomic DNA. Following the manufacturer's instructions, the team built TCRbeta libraries using the immunoSEQ hsTCRbeta kit. Sequencing of the completed libraries took place using an Illumina NovaSeq 6000 S4 flow cell after they had been pooled to approximately 3.3 nM. Under the source paper's analysis protocol: The immunoSEQ Analyzer was used for raw data preprocessing and quality control. The analysis was limited to productive rearrangements, and each clonotype was defined by a unique CDR3 amino acid sequence. Using the R package tcR, the researchers computed the Gini-Simpson index as their estimate of repertoire clonality. Gini indices were compared with Student's t test, and associations with tumor size change were assessed by Pearson correlation. Not all clones reach the TCRdb copy of this immuneACCESS table, which keeps in-frame sequences only. Checked studies attribute under half of the gap to unresolved V genes and leave the rest unexplained. D and trimming were read from the DNA, whereas the V and J calls and clone size are those reported in that table. The sample profile shows 37,000 or so clones; around two fifths of them were found once. Roughly a sixth of the sample comes from the top ten.

The CDR3 contains 13 residues, cysteine and phenylalanine counted. Only CDR3 DNA remains: 39 bases, in frame from the first base. From V the trimming removes 8 bases and from J it removes 7 bases, while the gene matches leave 5 bases of the junction unaccounted for. CDR1 and CDR2 were assigned from the germline V gene as SNHLY and FYNNEI. On this clone: This clone's antigen is unknown. No clone much larger than this one lies a single base away; base qualities are absent.

Reading the label with the study, this specimen's time point is: after neoadjuvant nivolumab, at surgical resection. Patients were newly diagnosed with stage II-IVA oral cavity squamous cell carcinoma and had received no prior systemic or radiation treatment. Everyone in the cohort had locally advanced, HPV-negative oral cavity squamous cell carcinoma. Samples were obtained from a longitudinal correlative study of a single-arm phase II trial of neoadjuvant nivolumab in oral cavity squamous cell carcinoma. Genomic DNA-based TCRbeta sequencing was performed on subject-matched pre- and post-treatment PBMCs and tumors from three responders and three non-responders. The Maxwell RSC DNA from Tissue kit was used to isolate genomic DNA from tumor tissue.

The source was tumor tissue, collected after nivolumab (anti-PD-1) treatment. This clonotype was sampled from a person between 40 and 80 years old with oral cavity squamous cell carcinoma. The V and J segments used are TRBV2 and TRBJ2-1, and TRBD2 matches 10 of the central bases. For the CDR3, the sequence is CASLEREGNEQFF. DNA sequence: TGTGCCAGCCTTGAGCGGGAGGGAAATGAGCAGTTCTTC.